Given below is one T cell receptor (beta chain) in context. Its antigen is undetermined. The data derive from a study of T cells in localized non-small cell lung cancer. Whole-study results and caveats: The appearance of a median roughly 58 of the top 100 tumor clones was seen in adjacent lung. Greater blood T cell density accompanied longer overall survival. Because sequencing included only one region (of the tumor), heterogeneity remains possible. The highest T cell clonality was in uninvolved adjacent lung, above tumor.

Assay: immunoSEQ multiplex PCR; the TCRdb copy retains only in-frame clones and omits some. The sample includes more than 750 clones, around 35% of them seen just once. The CDR3 loop spans 14 amino acids. Germline lookup yields CDR1 SGHNT and CDR2 YENEEA. The V end was cut by 5 bases, the J end by 1 base, with 12 bases between. Sequenced material: lung tumor tissue, taken before any cancer treatment. V is TRBV11-3 and J is TRBJ2-7, with a possible D match to TRBD1 (6 bases). This TCR came from a man aged 35-69 years with stage I lung adenocarcinoma. CDR3 amino acids: CASSRRGKSYEQYF. CDR3 DNA sequence: TGTGCCAGCAGCCGTAGGGGGAAGTCCTACGAGCAGTACTTC.